The present T cell receptor (beta chain) was sequenced within a study of T cells in tuberculosis. Study in general: Sequenced TCRs come from CD1B-GMM tetramer-binding T cells. IGRA-negative adolescents, IGRA-positive adolescents with latent tuberculosis and adults with active tuberculosis formed this South African cohort.

Each clinical donor contributed on average around 92,000 T cells from unsorted cryopreserved PBMC. This clone occurred once. Its target is unknown. The method was immunoSEQ multiplex PCR; TCRdb's version includes in-frame clones alone and lacks a portion of them. The sample records some 31,000 clones, approximately 95% being singletons. CDR1 is MNHEY, CDR2 SMNVEV, per germline (reference sequence). This CDR3 comprises 14 residues. Trimming removed 2 bases from V and 6 bases from J, with 13 bases in between. General observations from the study: Active tuberculosis patients had shorter CDR3-alpha; the beta difference was nonsignificant.

Input material: PBMCs. The chain combines TRBV27 with TRBJ1-1; no clear D. The source of this sequence is a donor aged 10-30 years with latent tuberculosis or without tuberculosis infection. This chain's CDR3 is CASSLSILRAEAFF. In nucleotides, the CDR3 is TGTGCCAGCAGTTTAAGTATACTCCGCGCTGAAGCTTTCTTT.